These T cell receptor beta chains were read from a single sample in a study of blood T cells in healthy people across ages. TCRdb called the 5' RACE reads again in MiXCR, with one record for every CDR3 protein. This repertoire shows about 680,000 distinct CDR3 sequences, 45% to 50% found once; its top ten account for 25% to 35%. Specimen: blood. Receptors were obtained from a woman aged 55-69 years in good health. CDR3s include the opening cysteine and the closing phenylalanine or tryptophan. D genes are given only for firm matches. Size tells how often a clone was seen (once, few, many) or the class of an expanded clone, and some rows leave it out.

D gene | J gene | clone size | V gene | CDR3 protein | CDR3 DNA
NA | TRBJ2-3 | many | TRBV14 | CASSQDEGAVTDTQYF | TGTGCCAGCAGCCAAGATGAAGGGGCAGTCACAGATACGCAGTATTTT
TRBD1 | TRBJ2-3 | few | TRBV5-1 | CASSSAGTGIESNTQYF | TGCGCCAGCAGCTCGGCCGGGACAGGGATTGAGTCAAATACGCAGTATTTT
NA | TRBJ2-7 | NA | TRBV21-1 | CASSAASSSYEQYF | TGTGCCAGCAGCGCCGCCTCCAGCTCCTACGAGCAGTACTTC
NA | TRBJ2-1 | NA | TRBV29-1 | CSVLDSFGEQFF | TGCAGCGTGTTGGACAGCTTCGGTGAGCAGTTCTTC
NA | TRBJ1-2 | few | TRBV20-1 | CSARVGVYYGYTF | TGCAGTGCTAGAGTGGGTGTTTACTATGGCTACACCTTC
NA | TRBJ1-1 | NA | TRBV6-2/TRBV6-3 | CASSIPSTRNTEAFF | TGTGCCAGCAGTATTCCATCGACTCGGAACACTGAAGCTTTCTTT
NA | TRBJ1-1 | few | TRBV5-1 | CASSLRQVRTDAEAFF | TGCGCCAGCAGCTTGAGGCAGGTAAGGACGGACGCTGAAGCTTTCTTT
TRBD2 | TRBJ2-7 | once | TRBV18 | CASSPSSSGSEGEQYF | TGTGCCAGCTCACCCTCTTCTAGCGGGAGCGAGGGCGAGCAGTACTTC
TRBD1 | TRBJ2-5 | once | TRBV29-1 | CSKLGGDRGPNEQYF | TGCAGCAAATTGGGGGGGGACAGGGGGCCAAATGAGCAGTACTTC
NA | TRBJ2-3 | few | TRBV7-2 | CASTLGAGTDTQYF | TGTGCCAGCACCCTAGGGGCGGGGACAGATACGCAGTATTTT
NA | TRBJ2-4 | NA | TRBV5-6 | CASSLLGLAKNIQYF | TGTGCCAGCAGCTTGTTGGGTCTAGCCAAAAACATTCAGTACTTC
NA | TRBJ2-1 | NA | TRBV7-6 | CASMARSGRDERFF | TGTGCCAGCATGGCCCGGTCAGGGCGCGATGAGCGGTTCTTC
TRBD1 | TRBJ1-2 | NA | TRBV24-1 | CATSDGQGGGYGYTF | TGTGCCACCAGCGACGGACAGGGTGGAGGCTATGGCTACACCTTC
NA | TRBJ1-1 | NA | TRBV6-2/TRBV6-3 | CASSLGQTLDTEAFF | TGTGCCAGCAGTCTCGGACAGACGTTGGACACTGAAGCTTTCTTT
TRBD1 | TRBJ2-7 | few | TRBV7-8 | CASSFIGTVSYEQYF | TGTGCCAGCAGCTTTATCGGGACAGTCAGCTACGAGCAGTACTTC
TRBD2 | TRBJ2-3 | few | TRBV27 | CASSFASGVTDTQYF | TGTGCCAGCAGTTTTGCTAGCGGGGTCACAGATACGCAGTATTTT
NA | TRBJ2-7 | few | TRBV7-9 | CASGTTGNEQYF | TGTGCCAGCGGAACCACAGGGAATGAGCAGTACTTC
TRBD1 | TRBJ2-7 | once | TRBV20-1 | CSARAHRGNLNEQYF | TGCAGTGCTAGAGCCCACAGGGGAAATCTCAATGAGCAGTACTTC
NA | TRBJ2-7 | few | TRBV15 | CATSRDRSYEQYF | TGTGCCACCAGCAGAGATCGCTCCTACGAGCAGTACTTC
NA | TRBJ2-5 | once | TRBV21-1 | CASSPLRDSAEETQYF | TGTGCCAGCAGCCCCCTTCGGGACTCCGCGGAAGAGACCCAGTACTTC
TRBD2 | TRBJ2-1 | few | TRBV20-1 | CSARALADNRNEQFF | TGCAGTGCTAGAGCCCTAGCGGATAACAGGAATGAGCAGTTCTTC
NA | TRBJ1-2 | NA | TRBV4-2 | CASSQDVAVANYGYTF | TGTGCCAGCAGCCAAGATGTCGCGGTAGCTAACTATGGCTACACCTTC
TRBD2 | TRBJ2-1 | NA | TRBV5-6 | CASTPGLVRVWFF | TGTGCCAGTACACCGGGACTAGTACGGGTGTGGTTCTTC
NA | TRBJ2-3 | few | TRBV10-3 | CAISEYRSLRSTDTQYF | TGTGCCATCAGTGAGTATCGGTCCCTTCGGAGCACAGATACGCAGTATTTT
TRBD1 | TRBJ2-7 | NA | TRBV20-1 | CSASDDRGQRVQYF | TGCAGTGCTAGTGATGACAGGGGGCAGAGGGTGCAGTACTTC
TRBD1 | TRBJ2-1 | NA | TRBV28 | CASSFPMTGGLSSYNEQFF | TGTGCCAGCAGTTTCCCCATGACAGGGGGGCTAAGCTCCTACAATGAGCAGTTCTTC
TRBD1 | TRBJ2-5 | NA | TRBV27 | CASSLWTGGGPYQETRYF | TGTGCCAGCAGTTTATGGACAGGGGGCGGCCCGTACCAAGAGACCCGGTACTTC
NA | TRBJ2-5 | few | TRBV5-1 | CASSLQAGIAKTQYF | TGCGCCAGCAGCTTGCAGGCAGGAATCGCGAAGACCCAGTACTTC
NA | TRBJ2-6 | NA | TRBV5-1 | CASQVRNSGANVLTF | TGCGCCAGTCAGGTCAGAAACTCTGGGGCCAACGTCCTGACTTTC
TRBD1 | TRBJ1-2 | many | TRBV7-9 | CASSFGQGVNYGYTF | TGTGCCAGCAGCTTCGGACAGGGGGTGAACTATGGCTACACCTTC
NA | TRBJ2-1 | few | TRBV7-2 | CASRLKGGSAYNEQFF | TGTGCCAGCAGACTAAAAGGGGGTTCGGCCTACAATGAGCAGTTCTTC
NA | TRBJ2-7 | once | TRBV20-1 | CSARAPTLGRSYNEQYF | TGCAGTGCTAGAGCTCCAACCCTAGGTCGTTCCTACAATGAGCAGTACTTC
NA | TRBJ1-5 | few | TRBV27 | CASSKWDSNQPQHF | TGTGCCAGCAGTAAATGGGATAGCAATCAGCCCCAGCATTTT
NA | TRBJ2-1 | once | TRBV28 | CASSFRAGAVSNEQFF | TGTGCCAGCAGTTTTAGAGCAGGGGCCGTCTCTAATGAGCAGTTCTTC
NA | TRBJ2-7 | NA | TRBV3-1 | CASSRGASFYEQYF | TGTGCCAGCAGCCGGGGCGCCAGCTTCTACGAGCAGTACTTC
NA | TRBJ1-6 | NA | TRBV6-1 | CASSERWMVSPLHF | TGTGCAAGCAGTGAACGGTGGATGGTTTCACCCCTCCACTTT
TRBD2 | TRBJ2-5 | few | TRBV20-1 | CSARASGTSGSGTQYF | TGCAGTGCTAGAGCCTCCGGGACTAGCGGGAGCGGGACCCAGTACTTC
NA | TRBJ2-7 | once | TRBV6-5 | CASSYSRLSYEQYF | TGTGCCAGCAGTTACTCGAGACTTTCCTACGAGCAGTACTTC
NA | TRBJ2-6 | few | TRBV10-3 | CAISDPRSAGANVLTF | TGTGCCATCAGTGACCCCAGGAGTGCTGGGGCCAACGTCCTGACTTTC
TRBD1 | TRBJ1-2 | NA | TRBV28 | CAVTPRQGVYGYTF | TGTGCCGTCACACCGAGACAGGGTGTATATGGCTACACCTTC
TRBD1 | TRBJ2-7 | few | TRBV14 | CASSQYTGAPYEQYF | TGTGCCAGCAGCCAATACACAGGGGCCCCCTACGAGCAGTACTTC
NA | TRBJ2-7 | NA | TRBV2 | CASTQGGFGEQYF | TGTGCCAGCACCCAGGGTGGTTTCGGCGAGCAGTACTTC
TRBD2 | TRBJ2-7 | few | TRBV3-1 | CASGIAGGLSYEQYF | TGTGCCAGCGGGATAGCGGGAGGCCTCTCCTACGAGCAGTACTTC
NA | TRBJ2-7 | few | TRBV7-2 | CASCQQVGDREQYF | TGTGCCAGCTGCCAACAGGTGGGAGACCGCGAGCAGTACTTC
NA | TRBJ2-5 | NA | TRBV28 | CASSFGRAGQETQYF | TGTGCCAGCAGTTTTGGACGGGCAGGGCAAGAGACCCAGTACTTC
NA | TRBJ2-6 | NA | TRBV7-8 | CASSYGPRSGANVLTF | TGTGCCAGCAGCTATGGACCACGAAGCGGGGCCAACGTCCTGACTTTC